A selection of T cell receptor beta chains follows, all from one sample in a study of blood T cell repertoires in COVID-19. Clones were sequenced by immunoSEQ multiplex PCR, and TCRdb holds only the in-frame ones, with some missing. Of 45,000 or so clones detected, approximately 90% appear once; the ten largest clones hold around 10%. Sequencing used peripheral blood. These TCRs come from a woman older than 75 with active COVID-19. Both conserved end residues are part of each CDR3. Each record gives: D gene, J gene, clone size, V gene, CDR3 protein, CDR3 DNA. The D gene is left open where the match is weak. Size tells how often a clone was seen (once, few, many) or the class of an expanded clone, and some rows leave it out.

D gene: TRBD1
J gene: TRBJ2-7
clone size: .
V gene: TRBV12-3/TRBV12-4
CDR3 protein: CASSLLTGEQYF
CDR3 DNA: TGTGCCAGCAGTTTATTGACAGGGGAGCAGTACTTC

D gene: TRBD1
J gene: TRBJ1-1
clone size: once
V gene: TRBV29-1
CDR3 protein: CSVEGRQGRVQAFF
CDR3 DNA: TGCAGCGTTGAAGGACGACAGGGAAGGGTGCAAGCTTTCTTT

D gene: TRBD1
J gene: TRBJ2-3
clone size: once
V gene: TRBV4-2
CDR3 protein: CASSPGTGPDTQYF
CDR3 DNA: TGTGCCAGCAGCCCAGGGACAGGGCCAGATACGCAGTATTTT

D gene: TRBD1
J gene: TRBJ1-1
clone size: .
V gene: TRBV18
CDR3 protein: CASSPGTGDTEAFF
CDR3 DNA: TGTGCCAGCTCACCCGGGACAGGGGACACTGAAGCTTTCTTT

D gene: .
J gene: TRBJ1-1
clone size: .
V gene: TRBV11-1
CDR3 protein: CASSPSGVHDTEAFF
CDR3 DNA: TGTGCCAGCAGCCCTAGCGGTGTCCACGACACTGAAGCTTTCTTT

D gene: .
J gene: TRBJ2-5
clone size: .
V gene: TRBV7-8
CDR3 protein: CASSTQGGETQYF
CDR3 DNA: TGTGCCAGCAGCACACAGGGTGGGGAGACCCAGTACTTC

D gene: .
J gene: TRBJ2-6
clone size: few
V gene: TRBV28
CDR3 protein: CASSLIRGTGANVLTF
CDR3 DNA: TGTGCCAGCAGTTTAATCCGGGGGACTGGGGCCAACGTCCTGACTTTC

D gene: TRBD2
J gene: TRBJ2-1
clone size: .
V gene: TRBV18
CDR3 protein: CASSPRTSALLEQFF
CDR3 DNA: TGTGCCAGCTCACCACGGACTAGCGCACTGCTTGAGCAGTTCTTC

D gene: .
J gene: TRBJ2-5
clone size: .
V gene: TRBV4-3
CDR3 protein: CASSHRRDSGTQYF
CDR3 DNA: TGCGCCAGCAGCCATCGCCGGGACTCGGGGACCCAGTACTTC

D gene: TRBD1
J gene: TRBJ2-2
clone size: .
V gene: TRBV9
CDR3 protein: CASSQPGQGLRGELFF
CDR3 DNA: TGTGCCAGCAGCCAACCGGGACAGGGTCTTAGGGGGGAGCTGTTTTTT

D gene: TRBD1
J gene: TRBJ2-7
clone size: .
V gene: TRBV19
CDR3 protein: CASGPGQGILKQYF
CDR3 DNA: TGTGCCAGCGGGCCGGGACAGGGGATTTTAAAGCAGTACTTC

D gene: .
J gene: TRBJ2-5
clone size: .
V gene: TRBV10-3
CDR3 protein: CAISVSEGVETQYF
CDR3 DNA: TGTGCCATCAGTGTCTCAGAAGGGGTAGAGACCCAGTACTTC

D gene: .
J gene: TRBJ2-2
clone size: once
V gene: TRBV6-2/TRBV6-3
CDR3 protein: CASSYRQNTGELFF
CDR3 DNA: TGTGCCAGCAGCTATCGACAGAACACCGGGGAGCTGTTTTTT

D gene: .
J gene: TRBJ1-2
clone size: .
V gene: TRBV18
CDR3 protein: CASSPSTGYTF
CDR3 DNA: TGTGCCAGCTCACCCTCTACGGGCTACACCTTC

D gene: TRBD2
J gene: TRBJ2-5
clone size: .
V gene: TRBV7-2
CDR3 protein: CASSLRRGGQETQYF
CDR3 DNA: TGTGCCAGCAGCTTACGGCGGGGGGGGCAAGAGACCCAGTACTTC

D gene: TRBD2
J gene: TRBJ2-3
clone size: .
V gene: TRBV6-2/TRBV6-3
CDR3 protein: CASSSRGGPDTQYF
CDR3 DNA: TGTGCCAGCAGTTCCCGGGGGGGCCCAGATACGCAGTATTTT

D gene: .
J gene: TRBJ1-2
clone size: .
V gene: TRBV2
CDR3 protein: CASSEARGGYTF
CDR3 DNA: TGTGCCAGCAGTGAAGCAAGGGGTGGCTACACCTTC

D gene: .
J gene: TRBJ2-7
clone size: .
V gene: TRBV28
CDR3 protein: CASRTGISYEQYF
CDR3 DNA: TGTGCCAGCAGAACAGGGATCTCCTACGAGCAGTACTTC

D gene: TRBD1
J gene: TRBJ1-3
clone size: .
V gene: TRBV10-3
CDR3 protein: CAISPGTGSLNTIYF
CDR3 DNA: TGTGCCATCAGCCCTGGGACAGGTTCTTTAAACACCATATATTTT

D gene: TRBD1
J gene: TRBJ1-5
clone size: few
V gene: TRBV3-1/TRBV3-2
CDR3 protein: CARPRGTDYSNQPQHF
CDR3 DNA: TGTGCCAGACCGAGAGGGACAGATTATAGCAATCAGCCCCAGCATTTT

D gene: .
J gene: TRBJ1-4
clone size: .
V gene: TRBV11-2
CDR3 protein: CASSLEAGTRGEKLFF
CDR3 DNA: TGTGCCAGCAGCTTAGAGGCCGGGACAAGGGGGGAAAAACTGTTTTTT

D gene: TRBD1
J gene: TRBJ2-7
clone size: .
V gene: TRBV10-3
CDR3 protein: CAISLSGTDYEQYF
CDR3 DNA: TGTGCCATCAGTCTTTCCGGGACAGACTACGAGCAGTACTTC

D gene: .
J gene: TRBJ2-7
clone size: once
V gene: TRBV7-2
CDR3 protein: CASSFQGTIYEQYF
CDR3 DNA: TGTGCCAGCAGCTTCCAGGGGACGATCTACGAGCAGTACTTC

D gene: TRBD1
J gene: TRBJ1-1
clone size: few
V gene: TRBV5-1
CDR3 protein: CASSADAGGKNTEAFF
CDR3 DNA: TGCGCCAGCAGCGCGGACGCAGGGGGCAAGAACACTGAAGCTTTCTTT

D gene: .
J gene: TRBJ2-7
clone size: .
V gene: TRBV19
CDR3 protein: CASSLGAAGARGDEQYF
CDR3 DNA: TGTGCCAGTAGCCTAGGGGCTGCGGGGGCCCGAGGGGACGAGCAGTACTTC

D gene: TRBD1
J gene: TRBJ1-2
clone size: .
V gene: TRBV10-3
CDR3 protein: CAIPGGLNYGYTF
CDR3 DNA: TGTGCCATACCAGGGGGTCTCAACTATGGCTACACCTTC

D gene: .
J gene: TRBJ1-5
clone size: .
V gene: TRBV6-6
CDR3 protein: CASSESGLMNQPQHF
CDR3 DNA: TGTGCCAGCAGTGAGTCGGGACTGATGAATCAGCCCCAGCATTTT

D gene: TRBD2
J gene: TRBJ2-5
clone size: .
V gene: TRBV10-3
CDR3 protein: CAIRSGGAGETQYF
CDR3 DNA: TGTGCCATCAGGAGCGGGGGGGCCGGAGAGACCCAGTACTTC

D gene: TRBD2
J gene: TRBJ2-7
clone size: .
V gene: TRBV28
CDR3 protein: CASSFLLGGSNYEQYF
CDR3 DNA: TGTGCCAGCAGTTTCCTTCTCGGGGGGAGCAACTACGAGCAGTACTTC

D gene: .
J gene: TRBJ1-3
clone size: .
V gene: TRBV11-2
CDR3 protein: CASRPGHSGNTIYF
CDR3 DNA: TGTGCCAGCCGCCCCGGACACTCTGGAAACACCATATATTTT

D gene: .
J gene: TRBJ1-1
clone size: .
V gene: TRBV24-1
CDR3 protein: CATSDGAGTEAFF
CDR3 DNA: TGTGCCACCAGTGATGGGGCCGGGACTGAAGCTTTCTTT

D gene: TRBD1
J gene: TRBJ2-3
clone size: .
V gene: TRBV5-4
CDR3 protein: CASRDRVGDTQYF
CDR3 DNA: TGTGCCAGCCGGGACAGGGTCGGGGATACGCAGTATTTT

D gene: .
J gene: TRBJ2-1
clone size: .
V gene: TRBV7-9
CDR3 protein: CASSFGTSSEQFF
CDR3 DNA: TGTGCCAGCTCCTTCGGTACTAGCAGTGAGCAGTTCTTC

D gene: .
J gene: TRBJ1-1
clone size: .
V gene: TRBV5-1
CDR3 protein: CASSGSQAAHTEAFF
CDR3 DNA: TGCGCCAGCAGCGGTTCACAGGCCGCACACACTGAAGCTTTCTTT

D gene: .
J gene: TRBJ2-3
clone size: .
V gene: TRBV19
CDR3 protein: CASSINALGRTDTQYF
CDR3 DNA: TGTGCCAGTAGTATAAACGCTCTGGGCAGAACAGATACGCAGTATTTT

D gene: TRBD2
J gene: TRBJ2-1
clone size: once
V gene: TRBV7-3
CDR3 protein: CASSPQVRGAYNEQFF
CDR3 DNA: TGTGCCAGCAGCCCCCAGGTGCGGGGGGCCTACAATGAGCAGTTCTTC

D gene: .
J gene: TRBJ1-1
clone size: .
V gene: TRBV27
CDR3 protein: CASTFAAGTEAFF
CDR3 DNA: TGTGCCAGCACTTTCGCGGCGGGCACTGAAGCTTTCTTT

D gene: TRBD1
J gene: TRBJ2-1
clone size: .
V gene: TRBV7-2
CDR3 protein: CASGGRGTAINEQFF
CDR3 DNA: TGTGCCAGCGGGGGTAGGGGGACAGCCATCAATGAGCAGTTCTTC

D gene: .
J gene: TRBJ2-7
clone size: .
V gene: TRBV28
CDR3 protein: CASSSTGITYEQYF
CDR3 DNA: TGTGCCAGCAGCTCAACAGGGATTACCTACGAGCAGTACTTC

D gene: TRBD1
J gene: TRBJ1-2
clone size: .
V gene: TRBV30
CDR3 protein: CAWSVRGGWYGYTF
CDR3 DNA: TGTGCCTGGAGTGTACGAGGGGGCTGGTATGGCTACACCTTC

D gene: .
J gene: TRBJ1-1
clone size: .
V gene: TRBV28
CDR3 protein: CASRPGGVGTEAFF
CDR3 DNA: TGTGCCAGCAGACCTGGGGGGGTAGGGACTGAAGCTTTCTTT